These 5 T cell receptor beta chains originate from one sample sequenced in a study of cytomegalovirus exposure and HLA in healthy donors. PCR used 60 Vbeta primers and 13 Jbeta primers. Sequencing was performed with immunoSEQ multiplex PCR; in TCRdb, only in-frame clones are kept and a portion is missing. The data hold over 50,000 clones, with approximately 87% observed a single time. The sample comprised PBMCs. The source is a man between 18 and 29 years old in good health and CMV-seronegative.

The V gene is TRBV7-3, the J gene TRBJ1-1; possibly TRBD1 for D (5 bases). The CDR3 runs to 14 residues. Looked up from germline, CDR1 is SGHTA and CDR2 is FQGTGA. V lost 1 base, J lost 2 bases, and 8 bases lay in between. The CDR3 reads CASSLSGGNTEAFF. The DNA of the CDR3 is TGTGCCAGCAGCTTAAGCGGGGGTAACACTGAAGCTTTCTTT.

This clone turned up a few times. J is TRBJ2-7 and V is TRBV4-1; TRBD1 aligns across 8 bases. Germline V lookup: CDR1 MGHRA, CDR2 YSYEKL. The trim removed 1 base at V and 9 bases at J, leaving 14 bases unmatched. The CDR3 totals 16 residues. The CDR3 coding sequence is TGCGCCAGCAGCCAAGTCGGGGGACAGGATGCCCTAGGGCAGTACTTC. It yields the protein CASSQVGGQDALGQYF.

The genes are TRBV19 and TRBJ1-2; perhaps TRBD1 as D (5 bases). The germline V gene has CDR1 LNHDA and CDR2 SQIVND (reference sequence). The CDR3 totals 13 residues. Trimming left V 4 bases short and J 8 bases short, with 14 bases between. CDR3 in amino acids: CASSNRDSRGYTF. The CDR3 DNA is TGTGCCAGTAGTAACCGGGACTCTCGAGGCTACACCTTC.

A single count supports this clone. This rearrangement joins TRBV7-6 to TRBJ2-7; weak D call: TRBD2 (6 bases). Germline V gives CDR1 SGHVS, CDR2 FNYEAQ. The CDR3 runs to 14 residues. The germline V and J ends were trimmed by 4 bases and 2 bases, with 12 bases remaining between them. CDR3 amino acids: CASSSGEAPYEQYF. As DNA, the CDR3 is TGTGCCAGCAGCTCGGGAGAGGCCCCCTACGAGCAGTACTTC.

CDR3 DNA sequence: TGCGCCAGCAGCTTGGGGTGGCGGGGGGCGGCTTACAATGAGCAGTTCTTC. Amino acid sequence: CASSLGWRGAAYNEQFF. The chain is built from TRBV5-1 and TRBJ2-1; 8 nucleotides line up with TRBD2. The CDR3 sequence is 17 residues long. Trimming took 0 bases from V and 4 from J; bases not matched to a gene: 9. Germline CDR1 is SGHRS and CDR2 is YFSETQ.